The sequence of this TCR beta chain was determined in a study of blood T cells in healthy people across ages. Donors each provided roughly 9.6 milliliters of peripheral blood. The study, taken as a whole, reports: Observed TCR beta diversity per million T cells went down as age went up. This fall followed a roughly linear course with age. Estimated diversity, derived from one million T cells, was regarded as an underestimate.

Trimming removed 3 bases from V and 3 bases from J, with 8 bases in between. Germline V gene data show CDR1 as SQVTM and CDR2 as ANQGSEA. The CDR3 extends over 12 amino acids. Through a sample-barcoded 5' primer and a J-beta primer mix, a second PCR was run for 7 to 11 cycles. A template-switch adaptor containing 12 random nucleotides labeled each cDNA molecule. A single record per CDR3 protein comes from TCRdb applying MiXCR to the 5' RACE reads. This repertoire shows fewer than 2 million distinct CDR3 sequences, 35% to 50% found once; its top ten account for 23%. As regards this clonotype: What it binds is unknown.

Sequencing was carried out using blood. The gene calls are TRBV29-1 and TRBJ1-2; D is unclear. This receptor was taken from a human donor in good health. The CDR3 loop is CSVDLRYYGYTF. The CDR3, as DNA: TGCAGCGTTGATTTGCGATACTATGGCTACACCTTC.